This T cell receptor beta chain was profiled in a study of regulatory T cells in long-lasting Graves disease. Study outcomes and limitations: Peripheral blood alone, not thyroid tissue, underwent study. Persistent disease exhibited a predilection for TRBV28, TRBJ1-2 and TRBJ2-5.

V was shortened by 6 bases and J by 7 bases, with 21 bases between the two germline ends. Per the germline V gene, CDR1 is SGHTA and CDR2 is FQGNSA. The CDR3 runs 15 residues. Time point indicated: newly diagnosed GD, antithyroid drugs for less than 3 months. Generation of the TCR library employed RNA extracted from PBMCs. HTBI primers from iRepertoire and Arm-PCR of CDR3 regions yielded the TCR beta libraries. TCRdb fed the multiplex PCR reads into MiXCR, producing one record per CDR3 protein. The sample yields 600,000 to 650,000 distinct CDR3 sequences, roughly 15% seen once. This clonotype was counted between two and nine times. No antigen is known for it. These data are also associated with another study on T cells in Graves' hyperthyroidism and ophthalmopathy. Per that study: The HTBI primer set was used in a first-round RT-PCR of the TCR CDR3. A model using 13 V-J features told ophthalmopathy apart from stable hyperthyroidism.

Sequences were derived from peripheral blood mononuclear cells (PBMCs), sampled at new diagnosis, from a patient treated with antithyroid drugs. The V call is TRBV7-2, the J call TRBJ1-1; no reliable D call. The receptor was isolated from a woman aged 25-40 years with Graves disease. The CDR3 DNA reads TGTGCCAGCAGTTTCAACCATTTGGTTAGCAATGAAGCTTTCTTT. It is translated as CASSFNHLVSNEAFF.